The clone carrying this T cell receptor (beta chain) was found many times. TCRdb re-derived calls from the RACE reads in MiXCR, one entry per CDR3 protein. Among about 87,000 distinct CDR3 sequences, roughly 8.8% were seen once, and the ten largest hold approximately 3.9%. This entry comes from a study of human T cells and chemical hapten exposure. Study-wide background: The scalp of each patient received a weekly diphenylcyclopropenone dose for the full approximately 26-week study.

Time point defined: pre-sensitization, week 0. Regarding treatment: therapeutic diphenylcyclopropenone sensitization with weekly scalp DPC. Blood sampling occurred before each patch-test application. Total RNA was isolated from unfractionated whole blood. Germline V gives CDR1 ENHRY, CDR2 SYGVKD. This CDR3 region has 12 residues. Trimming pared 4 bases from V and 3 bases from J, leaving 7 bases between. This material consisted of whole blood, taken in connection with sensitization to the hapten diphenylcyclopropenone (DPC). The TCR comes from a middle-aged woman with alopecia areata. Some clones in this sample may be carry-over from other donors' samples. This sequence joins TRBV10-3 and TRBJ2-7; the D is unclear. CDR3: CAISVSGYEQYF. As DNA, the CDR3 is TGTGCCATCAGTGTGTCCGGCTACGAGCAGTACTTC.